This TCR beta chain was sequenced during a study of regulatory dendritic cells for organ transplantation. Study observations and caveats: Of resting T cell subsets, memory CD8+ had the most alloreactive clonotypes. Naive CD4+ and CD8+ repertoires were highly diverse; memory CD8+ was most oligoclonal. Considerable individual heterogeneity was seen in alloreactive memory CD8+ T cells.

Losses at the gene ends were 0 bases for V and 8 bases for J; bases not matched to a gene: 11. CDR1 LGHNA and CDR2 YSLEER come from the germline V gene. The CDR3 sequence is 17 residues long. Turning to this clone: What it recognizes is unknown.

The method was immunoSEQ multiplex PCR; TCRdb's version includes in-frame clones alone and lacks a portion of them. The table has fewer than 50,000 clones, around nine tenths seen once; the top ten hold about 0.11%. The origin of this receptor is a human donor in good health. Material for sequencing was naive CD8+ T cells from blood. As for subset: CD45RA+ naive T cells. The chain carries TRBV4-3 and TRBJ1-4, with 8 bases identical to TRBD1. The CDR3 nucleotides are TGCGCCAGCAGCCAAGATCCGGCAGGGGGCAATACGGAAAAACTGTTTTTT. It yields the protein CASSQDPAGGNTEKLFF.